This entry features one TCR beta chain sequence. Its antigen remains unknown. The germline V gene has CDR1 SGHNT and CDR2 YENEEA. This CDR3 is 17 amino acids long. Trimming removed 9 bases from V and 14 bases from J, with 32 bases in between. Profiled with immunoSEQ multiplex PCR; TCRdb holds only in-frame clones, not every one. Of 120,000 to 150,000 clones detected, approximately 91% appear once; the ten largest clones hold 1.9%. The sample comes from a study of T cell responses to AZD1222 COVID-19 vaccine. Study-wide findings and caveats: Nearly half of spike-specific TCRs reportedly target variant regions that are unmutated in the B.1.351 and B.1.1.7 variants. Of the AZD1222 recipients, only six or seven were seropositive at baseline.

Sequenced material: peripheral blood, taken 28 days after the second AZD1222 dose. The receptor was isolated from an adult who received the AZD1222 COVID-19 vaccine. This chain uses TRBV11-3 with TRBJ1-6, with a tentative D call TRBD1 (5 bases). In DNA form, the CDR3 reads TGTGCCAGGAAACGGGACGGACTGCACCTCCCGCGAGCATCCCTCCACTTT. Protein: CARKRDGLHLPRASLHF.